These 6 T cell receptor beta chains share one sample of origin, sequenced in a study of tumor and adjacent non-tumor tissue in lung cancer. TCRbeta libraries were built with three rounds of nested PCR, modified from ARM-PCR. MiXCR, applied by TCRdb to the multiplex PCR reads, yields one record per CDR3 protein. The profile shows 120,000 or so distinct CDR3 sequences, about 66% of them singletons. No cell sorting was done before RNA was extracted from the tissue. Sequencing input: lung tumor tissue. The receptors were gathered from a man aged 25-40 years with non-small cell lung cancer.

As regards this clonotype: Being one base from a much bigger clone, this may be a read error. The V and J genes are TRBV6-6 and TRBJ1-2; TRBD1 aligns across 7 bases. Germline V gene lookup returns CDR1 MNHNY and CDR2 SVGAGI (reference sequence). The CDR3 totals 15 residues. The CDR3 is CASNYGTQGLQGYTF. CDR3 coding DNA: TGTGCCAGCAATTACGGGACACAGGGGTTGCAAGGCTACACCTTC.

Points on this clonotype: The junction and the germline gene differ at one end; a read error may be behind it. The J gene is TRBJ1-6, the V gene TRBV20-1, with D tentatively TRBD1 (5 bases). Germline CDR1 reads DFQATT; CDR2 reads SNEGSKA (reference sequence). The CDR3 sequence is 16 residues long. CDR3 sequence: CCARPRVPPQYSPLHF. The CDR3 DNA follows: TGCTGTGCTAGACCCAGGGTTCCGCCCCAGTATTCACCCCTCCACTTT.

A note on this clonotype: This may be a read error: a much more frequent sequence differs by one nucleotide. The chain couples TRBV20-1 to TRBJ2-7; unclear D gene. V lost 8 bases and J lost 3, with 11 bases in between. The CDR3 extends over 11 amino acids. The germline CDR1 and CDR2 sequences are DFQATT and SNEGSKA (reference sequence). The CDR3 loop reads CSPERLYEQYF. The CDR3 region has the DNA TGCAGTCCTGAGAGACTCTACGAGCAGTACTTC.

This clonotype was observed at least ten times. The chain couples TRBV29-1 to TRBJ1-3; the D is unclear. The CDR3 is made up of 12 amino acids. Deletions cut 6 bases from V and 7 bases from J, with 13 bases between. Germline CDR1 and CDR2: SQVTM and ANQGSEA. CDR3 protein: CSVTVSGNTIYF. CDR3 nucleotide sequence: TGCAGCGTCACAGTGTCCGGGAACACCATATATTTT.

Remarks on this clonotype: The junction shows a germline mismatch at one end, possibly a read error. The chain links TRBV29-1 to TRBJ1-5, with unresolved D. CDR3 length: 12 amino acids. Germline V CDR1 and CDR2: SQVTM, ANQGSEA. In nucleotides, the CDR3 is TGCAGCGTCCTTGCGGGCAATCTGCCCCAACATTTT. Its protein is CSVLAGNLPQHF.

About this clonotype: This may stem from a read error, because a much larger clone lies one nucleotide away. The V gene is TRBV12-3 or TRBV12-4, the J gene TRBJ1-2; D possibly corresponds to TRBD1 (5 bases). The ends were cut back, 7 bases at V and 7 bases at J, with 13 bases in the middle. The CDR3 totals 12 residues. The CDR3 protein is CASNFGGFGYTF. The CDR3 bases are TGTGCCAGCAATTTCGGGGGGTTTGGCTACACCTTC.